This T cell receptor (beta chain) was sequenced in a study of control samples from healthy donors and cancer patients. This CDR3 is 15 amino acids long. Germline CDR1 reads LNHNV; CDR2 reads YYDKDF (reference sequence). Trimming removed 0 bases at V and 2 bases at J, with 10 bases between. The protocol was immunoSEQ multiplex PCR, while the TCRdb copy is restricted to in-frame clones and leaves out a portion. The profile shows around 170,000 clones, around nine tenths of them singletons. The origin of this receptor is a man aged 30-40 years in good health. The sequencing input was blood. This chain uses TRBV15 with TRBJ1-2, with D possibly being TRBD1 (5 bases). Here the CDR3 DNA reads TGTGCCACCAGCAGAGATCGACAGACGAACTATGGCTACACCTTC. Its protein product is CATSRDRQTNYGYTF. The variable domain in full, with the rest retrieved from reference TRBV15 and TRBJ1-2, is DAMVIQNPRYQVTQFGKPVTLSCSQTLNHNVMYWYQQKSSQAPKLLFHYYDKDFNNEADTPDNFQSRRPNTSFCFLDIRSPGLGDTAMYLCATSRDRQTNYGYTFGSGTRLTVV.